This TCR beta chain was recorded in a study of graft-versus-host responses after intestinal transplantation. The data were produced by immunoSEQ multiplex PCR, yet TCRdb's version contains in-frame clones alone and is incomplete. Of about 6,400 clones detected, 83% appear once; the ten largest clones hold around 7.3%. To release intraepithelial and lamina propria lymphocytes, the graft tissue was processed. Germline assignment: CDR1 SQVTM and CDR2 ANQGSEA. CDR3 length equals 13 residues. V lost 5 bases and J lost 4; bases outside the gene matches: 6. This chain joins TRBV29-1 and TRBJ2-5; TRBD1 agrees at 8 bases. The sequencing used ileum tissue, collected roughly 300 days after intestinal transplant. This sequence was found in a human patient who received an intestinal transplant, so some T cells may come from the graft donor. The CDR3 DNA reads TGCAGCGTTCGGACAGGGCGGGTAGAGACCCAGTACTTC. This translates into CSVRTGRVETQYF.